A single sample is the source of the 9 T cell receptor beta chains below, sequenced in a study of cytomegalovirus exposure and HLA in healthy donors. Method: immunoSEQ multiplex PCR; TCRdb's copy keeps in-frame clones and lacks some. The sample lists about 63,000 clones; 70% to 90% were seen once. Sequencing was carried out using PBMCs. These receptors all stem from a woman between 18 and 30 years old in good health and CMV-seronegative.

This rearrangement joins TRBV7-9 to TRBJ1-2; 10 bases are a match to TRBD1. V shed 3 bases and J 8 bases; nucleotides not matched to a gene: 3. Germline CDR1 SEHNR, CDR2 FQNEAQ (reference sequence). This CDR3 contains 13 residues. The CDR3, as DNA: TGTGCCAGCAGCTTTGGGGACAGGGGCGGCTACACCTTC. This translates into CASSFGDRGGYTF.

This chain links TRBV21-1 with TRBJ2-7; the listed D gene, TRBD1, was not tested against the DNA. TRBV21-1 is a known pseudogene. CDR3 length: 18 residues. The chain's CDR3 is CASSWGGPTGEGDYEQYF. CDR3 bases: TGTGCCAGCAGCTGGGGCGGCCCGACAGGGGAAGGCGACTACGAGCAGTACTTC.

This clone was seen only once. This chain uses TRBV7-6 with TRBJ2-7, with TRBD2 matching over 13 bases. The CDR3 consists of 16 residues. Per germline, CDR1 SGHVS and CDR2 FNYEAQ. Unmatched junction bases numbered 10, after V lost 4 bases and J lost 7 bases. Written as DNA, the CDR3 is TGTGCCAGCAGCTGGGGGACTAGCGGGACGTTTTATGAGCAGTACTTC. Its protein is CASSWGTSGTFYEQYF. The variable domain in full, with the rest retrieved from reference TRBV7-6 and TRBJ2-7, is GAGVSQSPRYKVTKRGQDVALRCDPISGHVSLYWYRQALGQGPEFLTYFNYEAQQDKSGLPNDRFSAERPEGSISTLTIQRTEQRDSAMYRCASSWGTSGTFYEQYFGPGTRLTVT.

The chain links TRBV10-3 to TRBJ1-5; 7 bases fit TRBD1. V lost 6 bases to trimming and J lost 3 bases; unmatched junction nucleotides: 14. This CDR3 is built from 17 residues. CDR1 and CDR2 from the germline V gene are ENHRY and SYGVKD. CDR3 protein: CAISPHQGGFTNQPQHF. For the CDR3, the DNA is TGTGCCATCAGCCCACATCAGGGGGGCTTCACCAATCAGCCCCAGCATTTT.

The chain combines TRBV30 with TRBJ1-5; D possibly corresponds to TRBD1 (6 bases). Germline V gives CDR1 GTSNPN, CDR2 SVGIG (reference sequence). Trimming took off 4 bases at V and 5 bases at J, with 12 bases between the two ends. CDR3 length equals 13 residues. The CDR3 DNA reads as TGTGCCTGGACAGCAGGGGCCGATCAGCCCCAGCATTTT. Its translation: CAWTAGADQPQHF.

Written as DNA, the CDR3 is TGTGCCAGCAGTCAAATAGCGGGACAAGAGACCCAGTACTTC. Translating it yields CASSQIAGQETQYF. The V gene is TRBV2, the J gene TRBJ2-5, with TRBD2 identical over 8 bases. There are 14 residues in the CDR3. Germline CDR1 and CDR2: SNHLY and FYNNEI. The trim removed 5 bases at V and 2 bases at J, leaving 4 bases unmatched.

The chain combines TRBV6-5 with TRBJ2-7; 8 bases line up with TRBD1. The CDR3 loop spans 12 amino acids. In germline, CDR1 is MNHEY, CDR2 SVGAGI. V lost 11 bases and J lost 5; bases outside the gene matches: 8. CDR3 sequence: CAARQGRNEQYF. The CDR3 coding sequence is TGTGCCGCCAGACAGGGGCGGAACGAGCAGTACTTC.

This clone was recorded once. This chain joins TRBV6-6 and TRBJ2-5, with D maybe TRBD2 (7 bases). The CDR3 spans 16 residues. The V end lost 4 bases, the J end lost 5 bases, and 20 bases lay between the germline ends. The germline V gene has CDR1 MNHNY and CDR2 SVGAGI (reference sequence). In nucleotides, the CDR3 is TGTGCCAGCAGTTTATTCGCGGGGGCCTCCGGGGAGACCCAGTACTTC. Its translation is CASSLFAGASGETQYF.

This clone was seen once. The chain combines TRBV10-3 with TRBJ2-5; D may be TRBD2 (5 bases). The CDR3 contains 13 residues. V was pared by 11 bases and J by 2 bases, with 15 bases between. Germline CDR1 and CDR2: ENHRY and SYGVKD. The CDR3 is CAVGLPDQETQYF. CDR3 DNA sequence: TGTGCCGTCGGACTGCCAGATCAAGAGACCCAGTACTTC.